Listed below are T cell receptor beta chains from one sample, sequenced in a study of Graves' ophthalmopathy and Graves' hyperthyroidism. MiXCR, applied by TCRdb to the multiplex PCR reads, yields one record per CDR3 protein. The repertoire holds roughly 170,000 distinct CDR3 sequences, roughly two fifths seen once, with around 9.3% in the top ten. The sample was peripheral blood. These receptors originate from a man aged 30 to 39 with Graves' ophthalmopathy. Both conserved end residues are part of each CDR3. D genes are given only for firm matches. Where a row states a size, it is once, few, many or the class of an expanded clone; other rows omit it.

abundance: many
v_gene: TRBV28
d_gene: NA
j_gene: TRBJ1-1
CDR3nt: TGTGCCAGCAGAAAAACAGGCCTCCCTGAAGCTTTCTTT
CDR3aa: CASRKTGLPEAFF

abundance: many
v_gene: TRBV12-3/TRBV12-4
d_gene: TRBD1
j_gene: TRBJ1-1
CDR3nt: TGTGCCAGCACCCGGGACAGGGGGTCGGAAGCTTTCTTT
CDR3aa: CASTRDRGSEAFF

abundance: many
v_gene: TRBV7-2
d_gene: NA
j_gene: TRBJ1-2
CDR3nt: TGTGCCAGCAGCTTAGGGACAGCTTATGGCTACACCTTC
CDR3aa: CASSLGTAYGYTF

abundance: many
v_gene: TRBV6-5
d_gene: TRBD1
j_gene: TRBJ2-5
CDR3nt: TGTGCCAGCAGTCCGACAGGGATCCAAGAGACCCAGTACTTC
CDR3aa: CASSPTGIQETQYF

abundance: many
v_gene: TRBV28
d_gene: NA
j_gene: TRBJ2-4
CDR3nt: TGTGCCAGCAGGGCGGGAAGGGACATTCAGTACTTC
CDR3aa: CASRAGRDIQYF

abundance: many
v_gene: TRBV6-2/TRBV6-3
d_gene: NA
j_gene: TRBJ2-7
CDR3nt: TGTGCCAGCAGTCGACCAGCCACCGACGAGCAGTACTTC
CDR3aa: CASSRPATDEQYF

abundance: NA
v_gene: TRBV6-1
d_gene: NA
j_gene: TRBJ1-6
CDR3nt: TGTGCCAGCAGGCCTAAGGGCTATCGGGGGATTGAGGTCCTCCACTTT
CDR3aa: CASRPKGYRGIEVLHF

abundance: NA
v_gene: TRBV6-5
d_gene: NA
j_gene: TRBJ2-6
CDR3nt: TGTGCCAGCAGTTTGGGACTCTTTTCTGGGGCCAACGTCCTGACTTTC
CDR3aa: CASSLGLFSGANVLTF

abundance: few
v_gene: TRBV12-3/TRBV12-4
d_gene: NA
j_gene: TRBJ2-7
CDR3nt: TGTGCCAGCAACTTAAAGGGGTCCTACGAGCAGTACTTC
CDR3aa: CASNLKGSYEQYF

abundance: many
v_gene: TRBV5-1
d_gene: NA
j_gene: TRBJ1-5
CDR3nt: TGCGCCAGCAGCTTGGCCGGGACGGGACTCAATCAGCCCCAGCATTTT
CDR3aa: CASSLAGTGLNQPQHF

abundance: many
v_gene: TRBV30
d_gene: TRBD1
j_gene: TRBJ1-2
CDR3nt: TGTGCCTCCCCGGGACAGCACCGAAAATTCTATGGCTACACCTTC
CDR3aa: CASPGQHRKFYGYTF

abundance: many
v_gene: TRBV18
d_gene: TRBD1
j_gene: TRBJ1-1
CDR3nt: TGTGCCAGCTCACCAGGGACAGGGGGTAACACTGAAGCTTTCTTT
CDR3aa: CASSPGTGGNTEAFF

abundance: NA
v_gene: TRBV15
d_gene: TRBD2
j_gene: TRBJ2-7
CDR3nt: TGTGCCACCAGCAGTCTAGCGGGAGGATCCGAGCAGTACTTC
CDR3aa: CATSSLAGGSEQYF

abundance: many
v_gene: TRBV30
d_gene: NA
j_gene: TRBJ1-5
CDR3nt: TGTGCCTGGAGTCTGGGGGCGACGAGCAATCAGCCCCAGCATTTT
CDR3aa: CAWSLGATSNQPQHF

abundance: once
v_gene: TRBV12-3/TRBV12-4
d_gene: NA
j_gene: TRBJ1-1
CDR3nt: TGTGCCAGCAGTTTATTGAGAAAGGCTGAAGCTTTCTTT
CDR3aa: CASSLLRKAEAFF

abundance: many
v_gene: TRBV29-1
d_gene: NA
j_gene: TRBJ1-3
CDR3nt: TGCAGCGTTGAGGAGGGAACGTCCGGAAACACCATATATTTT
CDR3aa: CSVEEGTSGNTIYF

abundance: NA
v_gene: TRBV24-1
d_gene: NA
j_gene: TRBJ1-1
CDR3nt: TGTGCCACCAGGACAGGTTGGAGCCAGCTCGCTGAAGCTTTCTTT
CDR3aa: CATRTGWSQLAEAFF

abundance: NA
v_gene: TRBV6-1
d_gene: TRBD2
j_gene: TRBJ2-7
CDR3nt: TGTGCCAGCACCAAGCCGGCGGGGGGGGTCGGCGAGCAGTACTTC
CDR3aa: CASTKPAGGVGEQYF

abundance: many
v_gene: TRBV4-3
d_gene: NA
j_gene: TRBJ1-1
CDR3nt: TGCGCCAGCAGCCAAGTGCGGCAGGGTCGAGCTTTCTTT
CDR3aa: CASSQVRQGRAFF

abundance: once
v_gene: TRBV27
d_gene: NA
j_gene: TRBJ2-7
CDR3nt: TGTGCCAGCAGTTCCTACCCAGGGGAGCAGTACTTC
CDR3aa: CASSSYPGEQYF

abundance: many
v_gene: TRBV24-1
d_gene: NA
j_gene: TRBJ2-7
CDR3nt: TGTGCCACCAGTGATTCGAACAGCTACGAGCAGTACTTC
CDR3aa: CATSDSNSYEQYF

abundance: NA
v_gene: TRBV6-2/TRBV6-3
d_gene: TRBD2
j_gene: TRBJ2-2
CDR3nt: TGTGCCAGCAGTTACTCGAGCGGACTAGCGGGAGAAACGAACACCGGGGAGCTGTTTTTT
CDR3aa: CASSYSSGLAGETNTGELFF

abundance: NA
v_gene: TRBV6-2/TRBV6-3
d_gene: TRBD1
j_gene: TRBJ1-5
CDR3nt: TGTGCCAGCAGCACTCCCCTGGACAGGCCGAGGTCGAATCAGCCCCAGCATTTT
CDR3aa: CASSTPLDRPRSNQPQHF

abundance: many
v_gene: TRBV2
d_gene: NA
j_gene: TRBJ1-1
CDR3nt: TGTGCCACCCCTGACGGCACTGAAGCTTTCTTT
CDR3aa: CATPDGTEAFF

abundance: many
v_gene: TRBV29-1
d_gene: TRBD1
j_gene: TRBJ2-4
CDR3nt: TGCAGCGTTGACAGGGGGCTAGCCAAAAACATTCAGTACTTC
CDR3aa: CSVDRGLAKNIQYF

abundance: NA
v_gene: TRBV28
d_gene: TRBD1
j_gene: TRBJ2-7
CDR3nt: TGTGCCAGCAGGCGGACAGGGGATAGGTCTGACGAGCAGTACTTC
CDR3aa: CASRRTGDRSDEQYF

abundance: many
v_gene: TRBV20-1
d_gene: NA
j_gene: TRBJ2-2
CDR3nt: TGCAGTGCTCAAAACAGGGAGACCACCGGGGAGCTGTTTTTT
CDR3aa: CSAQNRETTGELFF

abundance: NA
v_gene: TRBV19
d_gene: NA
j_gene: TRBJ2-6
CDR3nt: TGTGCCACCCGGGGAGAGCTTTCTGGGGCCAACGTCCTGACTTTC
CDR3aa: CATRGELSGANVLTF

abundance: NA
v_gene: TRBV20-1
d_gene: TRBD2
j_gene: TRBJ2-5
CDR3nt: TGCAGTGCCGTTAGGGGACTAGCGGGAGGAAAGACCCAGTACTTC
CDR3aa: CSAVRGLAGGKTQYF

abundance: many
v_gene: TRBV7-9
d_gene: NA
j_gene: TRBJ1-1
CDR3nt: TGTGCCAGCAGCTTAGACTTCAACACTGAAGCTTTCTTT
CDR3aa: CASSLDFNTEAFF

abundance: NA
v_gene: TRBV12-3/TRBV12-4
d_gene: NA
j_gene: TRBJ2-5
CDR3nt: TGTGCCAGCAGCCCACCCGACTGGTACCAAGAGACCCAGTACTTC
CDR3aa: CASSPPDWYQETQYF

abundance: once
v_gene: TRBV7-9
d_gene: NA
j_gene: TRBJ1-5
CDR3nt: TGTGCCAGCAGCTTAGTGGGCAGCCCCAATCAGCCCCAGCATTTT
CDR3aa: CASSLVGSPNQPQHF

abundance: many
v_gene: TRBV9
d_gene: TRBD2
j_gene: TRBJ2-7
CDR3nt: TGTGCCAGCAGCGCCGGGACTAGAGACTACGAGCAGTACTTC
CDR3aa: CASSAGTRDYEQYF

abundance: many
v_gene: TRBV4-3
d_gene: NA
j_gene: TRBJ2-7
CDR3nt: TGCGCCAGCAGCCAAGATACGGGGGCAACCACCGCGTTGAACGAGCAGTACTTC
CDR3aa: CASSQDTGATTALNEQYF

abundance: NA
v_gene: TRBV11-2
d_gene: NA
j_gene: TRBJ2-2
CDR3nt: TGTGCCAGCAGCTTACTACAGATCACCGGGGAGCTGTTTTTT
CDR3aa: CASSLLQITGELFF

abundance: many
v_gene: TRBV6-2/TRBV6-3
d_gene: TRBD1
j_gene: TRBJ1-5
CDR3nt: TGTGCCAGCAGTGTCGGACAGGGGACTCAGCCCCAGCATTTT
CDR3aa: CASSVGQGTQPQHF

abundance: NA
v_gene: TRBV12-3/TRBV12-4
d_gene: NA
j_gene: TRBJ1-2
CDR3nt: TGTGCCAGCAGTTTTTCGGGCAGAGCTAACTATGGCTACACCTTC
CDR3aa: CASSFSGRANYGYTF

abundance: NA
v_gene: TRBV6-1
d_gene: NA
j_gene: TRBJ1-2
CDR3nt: TGTGCCGGGTCCGCGGGGGGATCTAACTATGGCTACACCTTC
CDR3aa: CAGSAGGSNYGYTF

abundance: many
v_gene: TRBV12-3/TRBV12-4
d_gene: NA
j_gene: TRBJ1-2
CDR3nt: TGTGCCAGCACCTTGGGCGGTCCTAACTATGGCTACACCTTC
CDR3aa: CASTLGGPNYGYTF

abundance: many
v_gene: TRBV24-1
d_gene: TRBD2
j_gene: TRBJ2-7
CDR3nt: TGTGCCACCAGTGGTACTAGCGGGAGGAACGAGCAGTACTTC
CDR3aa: CATSGTSGRNEQYF

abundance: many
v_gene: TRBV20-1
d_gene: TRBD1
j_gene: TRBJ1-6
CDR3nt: TGCAGTGCGCCGACAGGGAGCTCCTATAATTCACCCCTCCACTTT
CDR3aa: CSAPTGSSYNSPLHF

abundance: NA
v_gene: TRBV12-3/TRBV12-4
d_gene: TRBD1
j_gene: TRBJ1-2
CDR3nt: TGTGCCAGCAGTTTATCGGGGACAGGGCACAACTATGGCTACACCTTC
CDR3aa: CASSLSGTGHNYGYTF

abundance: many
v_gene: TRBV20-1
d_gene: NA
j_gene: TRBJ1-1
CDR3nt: TGCAGTGCTAGAGGGGCTCAAGCCCAGTTGAGGGCTGAAGCTTTCTTT
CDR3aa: CSARGAQAQLRAEAFF

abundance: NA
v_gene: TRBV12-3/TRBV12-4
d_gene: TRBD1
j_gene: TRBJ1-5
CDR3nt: TGTGCCAGCAGCGCAGGGGGCGTTGATCAGCCCCAGCATTTT
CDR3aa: CASSAGGVDQPQHF

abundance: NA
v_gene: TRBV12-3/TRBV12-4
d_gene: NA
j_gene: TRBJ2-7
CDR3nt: TGTGCCAGCAGGGAGGGGACAGCAGACTACGAGCAGTACTTC
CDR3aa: CASREGTADYEQYF

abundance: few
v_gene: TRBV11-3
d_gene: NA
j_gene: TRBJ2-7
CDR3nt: TGTGCCAGCAGTCTATCGGGACTGCGATACGAGCAGTACTTC
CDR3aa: CASSLSGLRYEQYF

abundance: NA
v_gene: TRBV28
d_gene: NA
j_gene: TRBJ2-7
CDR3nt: TGTGCCAGCCACGCGGCCTGGACACAGCAGTACTTC
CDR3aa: CASHAAWTQQYF

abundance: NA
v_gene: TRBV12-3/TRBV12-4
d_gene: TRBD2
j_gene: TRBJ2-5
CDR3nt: TGTGCCAGCAGTTACGGGACTAGCGGGAAAGAGACCCAGTACTTC
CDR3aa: CASSYGTSGKETQYF